This TCR beta chain was obtained from a study of STAT5B mutations in CD4+ large granular lymphocyte leukemia. Study-level results: Without putative leukemic clones, patient CD4-sorted repertoires remained more clonal than healthy CD4+ repertoires. 8/27 top patient clones versus 2/35 control clones were TRBV06-family.

This clone was found once. The antigen remains undetermined. There are 17 residues in the CDR3. Germline V gene lookup returns CDR1 MNHEY and CDR2 SMNVEV (reference sequence). Trimming cost V 5 bases and J 0 bases, with 19 bases left between them. The table came from immunoSEQ multiplex PCR; TCRdb's copy has only in-frame clones and leaves some out. The sample lists some 40,000 clones, approximately 85% occurring once. The sequence was collected from a human donor in good health. The sample consisted of CD4+ T cells from blood buffy coats. The chain has TRBV27 and TRBJ1-2; no reliable D call. CDR3 region: CASSPASSQITNYGYTF. The CDR3 nucleotides are TGTGCCAGCAGTCCGGCGAGCAGCCAAATAACTAACTATGGCTACACCTTC.